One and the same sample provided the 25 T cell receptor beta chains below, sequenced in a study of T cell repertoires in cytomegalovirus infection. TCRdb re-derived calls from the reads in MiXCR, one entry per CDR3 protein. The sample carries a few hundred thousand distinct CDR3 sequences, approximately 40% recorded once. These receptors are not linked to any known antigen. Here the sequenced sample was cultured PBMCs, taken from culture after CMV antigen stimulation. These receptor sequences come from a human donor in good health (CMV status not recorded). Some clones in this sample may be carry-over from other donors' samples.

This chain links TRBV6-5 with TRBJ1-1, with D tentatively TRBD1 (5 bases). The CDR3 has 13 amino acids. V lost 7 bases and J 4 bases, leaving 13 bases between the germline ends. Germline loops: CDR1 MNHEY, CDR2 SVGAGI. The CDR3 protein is CASNRLGGTEAFF. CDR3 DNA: TGTGCCAGCAACAGACTGGGGGGCACTGAAGCTTTCTTT.

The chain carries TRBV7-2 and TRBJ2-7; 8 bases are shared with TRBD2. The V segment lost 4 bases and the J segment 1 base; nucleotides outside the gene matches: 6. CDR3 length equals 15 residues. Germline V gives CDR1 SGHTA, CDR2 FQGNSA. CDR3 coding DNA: TGTGCCAGCAGCTCAAGCGGGAGTAGGTCCTACGAGCAGTACTTC. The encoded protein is CASSSSGSRSYEQYF.

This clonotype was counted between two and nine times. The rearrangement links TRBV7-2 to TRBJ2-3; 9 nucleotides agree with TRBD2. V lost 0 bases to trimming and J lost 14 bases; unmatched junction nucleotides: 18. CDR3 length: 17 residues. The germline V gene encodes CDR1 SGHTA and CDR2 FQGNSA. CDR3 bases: TGTGCCAGCAGCTTAGCGGGTTATGGAGCGGGGGGCGTATTGCCGTATTTT. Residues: CASSLAGYGAGGVLPYF.

CDR3 DNA sequence: TGCGCCAGCAGCTTGTCCGCGGTGCAAGGCTACACCTTC. Translated: CASSLSAVQGYTF. This chain connects TRBV5-1 to TRBJ1-2; D ambiguous. CDR3 length: 13 residues. Germline CDR1 SGHRS, CDR2 YFSETQ. Trimming removed 1 base at V and 8 bases at J, with 12 bases between.

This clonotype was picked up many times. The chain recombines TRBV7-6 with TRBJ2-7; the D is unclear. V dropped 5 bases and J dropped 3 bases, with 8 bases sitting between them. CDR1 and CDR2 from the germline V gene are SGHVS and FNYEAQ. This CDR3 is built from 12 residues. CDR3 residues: CASSPGSYEQYF. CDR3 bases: TGTGCCAGCAGCCCCGGCAGCTACGAGCAGTACTTC.

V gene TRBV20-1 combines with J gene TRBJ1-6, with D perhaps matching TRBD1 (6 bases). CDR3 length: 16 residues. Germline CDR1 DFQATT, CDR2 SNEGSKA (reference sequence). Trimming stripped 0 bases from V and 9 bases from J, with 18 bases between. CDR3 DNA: TGCAGTGCTAGAGATCCCCAGGGGCCAGATGGTTCACCCCTCCACTTT. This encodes CSARDPQGPDGSPLHF.

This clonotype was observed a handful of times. This CDR3 reads CASSLSGASNQPQHF. CDR3 in DNA: TGTGCCAGCAGCTTGTCAGGGGCGAGCAATCAGCCCCAGCATTTT. V gene TRBV7-9 combines with J gene TRBJ1-5; possibly TRBD1 for D (6 bases). The V end was cut by 3 bases, the J end by 1 base, with 10 bases between. The CDR3 length is 15 residues. Germline-derived CDR1 and CDR2 are SEHNR and FQNEAQ (reference sequence).

The CDR3 sequence is CASSSGQGAQYF. In DNA, the CDR3 is TGTGCCAGCAGTTCTGGACAGGGCGCCCAGTACTTC. This chain uses TRBV28 with TRBJ2-5; 8 bases match TRBD1. V was clipped by 4 bases and J by 9 bases; unmatched bases: 4. CDR1 and CDR2 (germline): MDHEN, SYDVKM. This CDR3 is 12 amino acids long.

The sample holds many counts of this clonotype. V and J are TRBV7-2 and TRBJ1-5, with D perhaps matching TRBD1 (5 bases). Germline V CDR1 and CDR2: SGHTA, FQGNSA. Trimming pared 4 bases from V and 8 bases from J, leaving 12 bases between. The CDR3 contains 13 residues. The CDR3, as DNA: TGTGCCAGCAGCTCCGACAGTTACGAGCCCCAGCATTTT. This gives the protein CASSSDSYEPQHF.

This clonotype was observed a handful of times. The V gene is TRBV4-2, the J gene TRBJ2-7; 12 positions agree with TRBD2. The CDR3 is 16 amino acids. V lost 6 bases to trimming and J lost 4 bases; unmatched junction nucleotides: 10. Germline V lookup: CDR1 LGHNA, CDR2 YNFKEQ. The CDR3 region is CASSPSGGAVVYEQYF. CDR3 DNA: TGTGCCAGCAGTCCTAGCGGGGGGGCTGTAGTTTACGAGCAGTACTTC.

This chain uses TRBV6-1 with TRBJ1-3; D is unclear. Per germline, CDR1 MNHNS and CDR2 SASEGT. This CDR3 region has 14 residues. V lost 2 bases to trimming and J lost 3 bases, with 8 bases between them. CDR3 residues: CASSEIFGGNTIYF. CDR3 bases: TGTGCCAGCAGTGAAATTTTTGGTGGAAACACCATATATTTT.

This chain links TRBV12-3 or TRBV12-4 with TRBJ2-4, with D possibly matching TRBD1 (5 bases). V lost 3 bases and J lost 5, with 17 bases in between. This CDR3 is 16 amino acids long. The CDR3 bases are TGTGCCAGCAGTTTTGGACCTGTTTCAGGGCAAAACATTCAGTACTTC. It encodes CASSFGPVSGQNIQYF.

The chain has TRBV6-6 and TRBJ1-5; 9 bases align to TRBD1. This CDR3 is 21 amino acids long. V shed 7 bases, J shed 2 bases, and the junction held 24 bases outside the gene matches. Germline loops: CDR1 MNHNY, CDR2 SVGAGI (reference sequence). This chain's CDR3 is CASTLRWTGETSLKGNQPQHF. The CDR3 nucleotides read TGTGCCAGCACTCTACGGTGGACAGGGGAGACGTCCCTGAAGGGCAATCAGCCCCAGCATTTT.

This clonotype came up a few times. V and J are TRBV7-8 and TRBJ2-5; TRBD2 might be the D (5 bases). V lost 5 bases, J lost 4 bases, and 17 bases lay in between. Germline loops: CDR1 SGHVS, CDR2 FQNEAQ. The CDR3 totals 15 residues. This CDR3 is CASSHRRRRGETQYF. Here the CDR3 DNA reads TGTGCCAGCAGCCACCGGCGGCGTCGGGGAGAGACCCAGTACTTC.

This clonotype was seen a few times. The CDR3 DNA sequence: TGCAGCGTTGCACGGGGGCTAGCCGAGTACAATGAGCAGTTCTTC. Translation: CSVARGLAEYNEQFF. The chain employs TRBV29-1 and TRBJ2-1, with D perhaps being TRBD1 or TRBD2 (6 bases each). The V and J ends lost 4 bases and 4 bases respectively, with 17 bases between them. The germline V gene encodes CDR1 SQVTM and CDR2 ANQGSEA. This CDR3 has 15 amino acids.

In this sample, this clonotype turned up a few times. In DNA form, the CDR3 reads TGTGCCAGCAGTTCGGGACAGGGGCTAGCGTCGGAGCAGTACTTC. This sequence encodes CASSSGQGLASEQYF. The rearrangement links TRBV27 to TRBJ2-7; 10 nucleotides match TRBD1. With V trimmed by 4 bases and J by 7 bases, 10 bases remained unmatched. CDR1 is MNHEY, CDR2 SMNVEV, per germline (reference sequence). This CDR3 spans 15 amino acids.

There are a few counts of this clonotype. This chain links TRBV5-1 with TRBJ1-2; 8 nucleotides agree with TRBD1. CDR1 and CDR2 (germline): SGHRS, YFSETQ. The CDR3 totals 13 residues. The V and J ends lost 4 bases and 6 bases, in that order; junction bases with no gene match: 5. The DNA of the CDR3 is TGCGCCAGCAGCCACGGGACAGGAGATGGCTACACCTTC. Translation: CASSHGTGDGYTF.

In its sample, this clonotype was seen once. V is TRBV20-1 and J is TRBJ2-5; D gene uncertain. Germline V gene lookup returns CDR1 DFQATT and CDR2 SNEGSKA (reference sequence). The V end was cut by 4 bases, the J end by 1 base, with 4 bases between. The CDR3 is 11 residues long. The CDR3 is CSATRQETQYF. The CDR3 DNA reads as TGCAGTGCTACCCGCCAAGAGACCCAGTACTTC.

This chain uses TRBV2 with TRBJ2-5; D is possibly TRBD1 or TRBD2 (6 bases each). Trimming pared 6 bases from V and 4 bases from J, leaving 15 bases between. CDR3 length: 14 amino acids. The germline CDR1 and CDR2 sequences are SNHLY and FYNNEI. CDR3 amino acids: CASRNFGGGETQYF. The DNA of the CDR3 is TGTGCCAGCAGGAACTTCGGGGGCGGAGAGACCCAGTACTTC.

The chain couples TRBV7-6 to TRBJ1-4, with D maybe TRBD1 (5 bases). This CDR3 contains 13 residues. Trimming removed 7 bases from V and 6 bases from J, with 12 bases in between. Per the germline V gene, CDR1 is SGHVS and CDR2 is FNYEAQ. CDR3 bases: TGTGCCAGCACCGAGGGGCTTGATGAAAAACTGTTTTTT. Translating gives CASTEGLDEKLFF.

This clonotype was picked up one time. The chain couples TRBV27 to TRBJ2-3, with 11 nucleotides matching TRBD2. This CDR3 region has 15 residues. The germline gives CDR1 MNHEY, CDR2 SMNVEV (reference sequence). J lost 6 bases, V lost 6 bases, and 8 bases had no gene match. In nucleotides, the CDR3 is TGTGCCAGCAGCCTTCTAGCGGGAGGAGAGGATACGCAGTATTTT. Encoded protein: CASSLLAGGEDTQYF.

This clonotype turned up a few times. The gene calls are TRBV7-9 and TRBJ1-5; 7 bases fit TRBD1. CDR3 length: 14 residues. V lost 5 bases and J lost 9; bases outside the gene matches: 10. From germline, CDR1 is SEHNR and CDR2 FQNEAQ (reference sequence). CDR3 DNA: TGTGCCAGCAGCCGACAGGGCTGGGGTGGGCCCCAGCATTTT. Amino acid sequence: CASSRQGWGGPQHF.

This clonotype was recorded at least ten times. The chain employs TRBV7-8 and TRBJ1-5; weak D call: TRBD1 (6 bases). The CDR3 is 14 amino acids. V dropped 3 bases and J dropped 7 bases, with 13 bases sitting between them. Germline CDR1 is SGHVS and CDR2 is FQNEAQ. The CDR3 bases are TGTGCCAGCAGCTTCACAGGGTCGGGACAGCCCCAGCATTTT. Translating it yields CASSFTGSGQPQHF.

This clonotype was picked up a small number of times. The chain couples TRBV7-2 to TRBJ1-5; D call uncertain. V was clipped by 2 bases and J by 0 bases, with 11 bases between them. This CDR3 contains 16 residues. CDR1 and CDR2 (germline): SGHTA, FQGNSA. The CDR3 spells CASSLRAFGSNQPQHF. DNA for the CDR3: TGTGCCAGCAGCTTACGGGCATTCGGTAGCAATCAGCCCCAGCATTTT.

CDR3 region: CASSPRGAQGAWDEQFF. CDR3 DNA: TGTGCCAGCTCACCACGGGGGGCACAGGGTGCTTGGGATGAGCAGTTCTTC. The chain combines TRBV18 with TRBJ2-1; D may correspond to TRBD1 or TRBD2 (6 bases each). This CDR3 has 17 residues. The germline V and J ends were trimmed by 1 base and 8 bases, with 21 bases remaining between them. Germline assignment: CDR1 KGHSH and CDR2 LQKENI. Together with reference TRBV18 and TRBJ2-1, the CDR3 gives the full variable domain: NAGVMQNPRHLVRRRGQEARLRCSPMKGHSHVYWYRQLPEEGLKFMVYLQKENIIDESGMPKERFSAEFPKEGPSILRIQQVVRGDSAAYFCASSPRGAQGAWDEQFFGPGTRLTVL.